Following are 31 T cell receptor beta chains from one sample sequenced in a study of blood T cell repertoires in COVID-19. Measured with immunoSEQ multiplex PCR; TCRdb has only the in-frame clones, and not every one. The table lists 200,000 to 300,000 clones, about nine tenths of them singletons. The sample comprised peripheral blood. The receptors were sampled from a woman aged 40 to 55 who had recovered from COVID-19.

Only one count was recorded for this clone. This sequence joins TRBV4-1 and TRBJ2-2; TRBD2 agrees at 8 bases. This CDR3 has 15 residues. The V and J ends lost 4 bases and 4 bases, in that order; junction bases with no gene match: 5. CDR1 is MGHRA and CDR2 is YSYEKL in the germline V gene. The CDR3 sequence is CASSPLGGGTGELFF. The CDR3 bases are TGCGCCAGCAGCCCCCTCGGGGGGGGCACCGGGGAGCTGTTTTTT.

The chain joins TRBV27 to TRBJ2-1; 10 bases are a match to TRBD2. The junction had 6 bases not matched to a gene; V was cut back by 7 bases and J by 6 bases. Germline V gives CDR1 MNHEY, CDR2 SMNVEV (reference sequence). The CDR3 sequence is 14 residues long. Here the CDR3 reads CASTMSGGANEQFF. CDR3 bases: TGTGCCAGCACCATGAGCGGGGGGGCCAATGAGCAGTTCTTC.

This chain joins TRBV19 and TRBJ2-6; TRBD1 is a possible D gene (6 bases). The V gene's germline CDR1 is LNHDA and CDR2 SQIVND (reference sequence). CDR3 length equals 15 residues. Trimming stripped 6 bases from V and 1 base from J, with 10 bases between. The CDR3 region is CASSITGSGANVLTF. Here the CDR3 DNA reads TGTGCCAGTAGCATAACAGGGTCTGGGGCCAACGTCCTGACTTTC.

As concerns this clone: Distinct nucleotide sequences in the sample also encode this CDR3. The chain combines TRBV5-1 with TRBJ2-5; a possible D gene is TRBD2 (5 bases). The V end lost 0 bases, the J end lost 1 base, and 7 bases lay between the germline ends. Per the germline V gene, CDR1 is SGHRS and CDR2 is YFSETQ. The CDR3 has 14 residues. In DNA, the CDR3 is TGCGCCAGCAGCTTGGTGAGCGGCCAAGAGACCCAGTACTTC. Its protein is CASSLVSGQETQYF.

DNA of the CDR3: TGTGCCACCAGCAGGGCCTGGGGCCGGTCAGAAGAGACCCAGTACTTC. The encoded protein is CATSRAWGRSEETQYF. The rearrangement links TRBV15 to TRBJ2-5, with D perhaps TRBD1 (5 bases). The CDR3 is 16 residues long. CDR1 is LNHNV, CDR2 YYDKDF, per germline (reference sequence). V was trimmed by 3 bases and J by 3 bases, leaving 17 bases between them.

The rearrangement uses TRBV11-2 and TRBJ2-1; D may be TRBD1 (5 bases). Trimming cost V 5 bases and J 3 bases, with 17 bases left between them. The CDR3 consists of 16 residues. Germline-derived CDR1 and CDR2 are SGHAT and FQNNGV. DNA for the CDR3: TGTGCCAGCAGCCCTGCGCAGGGTACGGGCTACAATGAGCAGTTCTTC. Residues: CASSPAQGTGYNEQFF.

The chain's CDR3 is CASTKQGRSYEQYF. As DNA, the CDR3 is TGTGCCAGCACCAAACAGGGGCGATCCTACGAGCAGTACTTC. This chain joins TRBV7-9 and TRBJ2-7; the match to TRBD1 covers 7 bases. Germline CDR1 reads SEHNR; CDR2 reads FQNEAQ (reference sequence). This CDR3 contains 14 residues. The V and J ends lost 7 bases and 1 base, in that order; junction bases with no gene match: 7.

This clone was counted a single time. The chain combines TRBV19 with TRBJ1-2; D is possibly TRBD1 (5 bases). V was clipped by 0 bases and J by 4 bases, with 9 bases between them. This CDR3 is 14 amino acids long. CDR1 is LNHDA and CDR2 is SQIVND in the germline V gene (reference sequence). CDR3 amino acids: CASSIERGFYGYTF. CDR3 coding DNA: TGTGCCAGTAGTATAGAAAGGGGATTCTATGGCTACACCTTC.

This chain joins TRBV24-1 and TRBJ2-2, with D perhaps TRBD2 (7 bases). The CDR3 totals 16 residues. V shed 5 bases and J shed 1 base, with 13 bases lying between them. Germline V gene lookup returns CDR1 KGHDR and CDR2 SFDVKD. CDR3 sequence (DNA): TGTGCCACCAGTGGGGGGGGACATTTGAACACCGGGGAGCTGTTTTTT. Amino acid sequence: CATSGGGHLNTGELFF.

The CDR3: CASSAEGLGETQYF. Written as DNA, the CDR3 is TGCGCCAGCAGTGCTGAGGGCTTAGGGGAGACCCAGTACTTC. The chain joins TRBV5-1 to TRBJ2-5, with a weak D call TRBD2 (5 bases). CDR1 is SGHRS, CDR2 YFSETQ, per germline. Trimming stripped 5 bases from V and 5 bases from J, with 16 bases between. The CDR3 runs 14 residues.

The CDR3 nucleotides read TGCGCCAGCAGCGTACAACAGGGAAACACCATATATTTT. This sequence encodes CASSVQQGNTIYF. The J gene is TRBJ1-3, the V gene TRBV5-1; unclear D gene. Germline values: CDR1 SGHRS, CDR2 YFSETQ. V lost 4 bases to trimming and J lost 4 bases, with 9 bases between them. The CDR3 is made up of 13 amino acids.

The chain is built from TRBV6-6 and TRBJ1-5; maybe TRBD1 (5 bases). The V and J ends lost 5 bases and 3 bases respectively, with 8 bases between them. Germline CDR1 reads MNHNY; CDR2 reads SVGAGI (reference sequence). This CDR3 contains 13 residues. This CDR3 reads CASSTGVNQPQHF. The CDR3 nucleotides are TGTGCCAGCAGTACAGGAGTCAATCAGCCCCAGCATTTT.

The V gene is TRBV12-5, the J gene TRBJ1-1; possibly TRBD1 for D (5 bases). In germline, CDR1 is LGHNT, CDR2 FRNRAP. The V and J ends lost 5 bases and 1 base respectively, with 8 bases between them. This CDR3 has 13 amino acids. CDR3 sequence reads: CASGGRGNTEAFF. The DNA for the CDR3 is TGTGCTAGTGGTGGTAGGGGGAACACTGAAGCTTTCTTT.

This clone was seen once. This chain links TRBV7-9 with TRBJ1-2; D is uncertain. The CDR3 extends over 19 amino acids. Deletions cut 0 bases from V and 1 base from J, with 21 bases between. Germline CDR1 SEHNR, CDR2 FQNEAQ (reference sequence). The DNA for the CDR3 is TGTGCCAGCAGCTTAGCGGTAGGCAGGAACACCCCCTTTAACTATGGCTACACCTTC. Translated, it gives CASSLAVGRNTPFNYGYTF.

The chain combines TRBV7-2 with TRBJ1-3, with 7 bases identical to TRBD1. Germline CDR1 is SGHTA and CDR2 is FQGNSA. Losses at the gene ends were 5 bases for V and 4 bases for J; bases not matched to a gene: 5. CDR3 length equals 14 residues. CDR3 sequence: CASSKGGDGNTIYF. The CDR3 coding sequence is TGTGCCAGCAGCAAAGGGGGCGACGGAAACACCATATATTTT. The whole variable domain, filled in from reference TRBV7-2 and TRBJ1-3, reads GAGVSQSPSNKVTEKGKDVELRCDPISGHTALYWYRQSLGQGLEFLIYFQGNSAPDKSGLPSDRFSAERTGGSVSTLTIQRTQQEDSAVYLCASSKGGDGNTIYFGEGSWLTVV.

The J gene is TRBJ2-5, the V gene TRBV4-3; 9 bases are a match to TRBD1. Germline values: CDR1 LGHNA, CDR2 YSLEER. This CDR3 has 15 residues. V lost 4 bases and J lost 5; bases outside the gene matches: 8. CDR3 loop: CASSPSTGGLETQYF. The CDR3 DNA reads TGCGCCAGCAGCCCATCAACAGGGGGCTTGGAGACCCAGTACTTC.

This clone was found once. The chain is built from TRBV3-1 (or the pseudogene TRBV3-2) and TRBJ2-7, with 10 nucleotides matching TRBD1. Unmatched junction bases numbered 4, after V lost 4 bases and J lost 4 bases. Germline CDR1 and CDR2: LGHDT and YNNKEL (reference sequence). The CDR3 length is 14 residues. CDR3 region: CASSPWTGGYEQYF. The CDR3 DNA is TGTGCCAGCAGCCCTTGGACAGGGGGTTACGAGCAGTACTTC.

V is TRBV7-2 and J is TRBJ2-1; D is unclear. The CDR3 contains 15 residues. The ends were cut back, 1 base at V and 7 bases at J, with 14 bases in the middle. Germline-derived CDR1 and CDR2 are SGHTA and FQGNSA. Here the CDR3 DNA reads TGTGCCAGCAGCTTAGGACCCCAGGATATGAATGAGCAGTTCTTC. This codes for CASSLGPQDMNEQFF.

The chain couples TRBV19 to TRBJ2-5, with D unresolved. Trimming stripped 1 base from V and 5 bases from J, with 14 bases between. Germline-derived CDR1 and CDR2 are LNHDA and SQIVND (reference sequence). The CDR3 extends over 15 amino acids. In DNA form, the CDR3 reads TGTGCCAGTAGTATAGGCAGTGGGCTAAGGGAGACCCAGTACTTC. It yields the protein CASSIGSGLRETQYF.

The V call is TRBV6-1, the J call TRBJ1-4; tentative D call: TRBD1 (5 bases). Germline-derived CDR1 and CDR2 are MNHNS and SASEGT. V was trimmed by 2 bases and J by 7 bases, leaving 17 bases between them. CDR3 size: 16 residues. The CDR3 region has the DNA TGTGCCAGCAGTGAACATGGGGGAAGGGAGGGTGAAAAACTGTTTTTT. This sequence encodes CASSEHGGREGEKLFF.

This rearrangement joins TRBV10-3 to TRBJ1-3; D might be TRBD1 (5 bases). Germline-derived CDR1 and CDR2 are ENHRY and SYGVKD. V was pared by 7 bases and J by 0 bases, with 10 bases between. The CDR3 runs 14 residues. The CDR3 sequence: CAITADSSGNTIYF. The CDR3 coding sequence is TGTGCCATCACGGCCGACAGCTCTGGAAACACCATATATTTT.

The rearrangement uses TRBV7-9 and TRBJ1-2, with 9 bases lining up with TRBD1. This CDR3 comprises 14 residues. Germline V lookup: CDR1 SEHNR, CDR2 FQNEAQ (reference sequence). V trimming: 5 bases; J trimming: 4 bases; junction bases outside the gene matches: 5. This CDR3 is CASSDRDRAYGYTF. The CDR3 nucleotides are TGTGCCAGCAGCGACCGGGACAGGGCCTATGGCTACACCTTC.

The V and J genes are TRBV5-1 and TRBJ2-7, with TRBD1 matching 8 bases. Germline V gene data show CDR1 as SGHRS and CDR2 as YFSETQ. The CDR3 loop spans 15 amino acids. J gave up 2 bases and V 4 bases, and 8 bases lay outside the gene matches. CDR3 residues: CASSRGTGRPYEQYF. CDR3 bases: TGCGCCAGCAGCCGGGGGACAGGAAGGCCCTACGAGCAGTACTTC. Complete variable domain (other parts from reference TRBV5-1 and TRBJ2-7): KAGVTQTPRYLIKTRGQQVTLSCSPISGHRSVSWYQQTPGQGLQFLFEYFSETQRNKGNFPGRFSGRQFSNSRSEMNVSTLELGDSALYLCASSRGTGRPYEQYFGPGTRLTVT.

This chain joins TRBV30 and TRBJ1-6, with unresolved D. The CDR3 has 14 amino acids. Trimming pared 5 bases from V and 5 bases from J, leaving 13 bases between. Germline V lookup: CDR1 GTSNPN, CDR2 SVGIG (reference sequence). CDR3: CAWDPGSHNSPLHF. The CDR3 DNA reads as TGTGCCTGGGACCCGGGGAGCCATAATTCACCCCTCCACTTT.

This clone has just a few counts. This chain connects TRBV7-8 to TRBJ1-3; D is unclear. V lost 0 bases and J 2 bases, leaving 14 bases between the germline ends. This CDR3 has 17 amino acids. Germline V gene sequence: CDR1 SGHVS, CDR2 FQNEAQ. The CDR3, as DNA: TGTGCCAGCAGCTTAGCGGGCGAGGGAACAACTGGAAACACCATATATTTT. As protein: CASSLAGEGTTGNTIYF.

The rearrangement links TRBV9 to TRBJ1-2; 9 positions match TRBD1. From germline, CDR1 is SGDLS and CDR2 YYNGEE. Trimming removed 6 bases from V and 4 bases from J; junction bases left unmatched: 7. The CDR3 runs 14 residues. The CDR3 nucleotides are TGTGCCAGCACCAAACAGGGGGCGGGCTATGGCTACACCTTC. Translation gives CASTKQGAGYGYTF.

The genes are TRBV5-3 and TRBJ1-4; 9 nucleotides line up with TRBD1. Being an ORF, TRBV5-3 has a function that is uncertain. The CDR3 covers 16 residues. Losses at the gene ends were 4 bases for V and 7 bases for J; bases not matched to a gene: 11. CDR3 sequence (DNA): TGTGCCAGAAGCCGACGAACAGGGGGCGGGGGTGAAAAACTGTTTTTT. Amino acids: CARSRRTGGGGEKLFF.

V and J are TRBV3-1 (or the pseudogene TRBV3-2) and TRBJ2-2; D is uncertain. There are 14 residues in the CDR3. Trimming took off 3 bases at V and 4 bases at J, with 9 bases between the two ends. Looked up from germline, CDR1 is LGHDT and CDR2 is YNNKEL (reference sequence). CDR3 sequence: CASSQFGSTGELFF. The DNA of the CDR3 is TGTGCCAGCAGCCAGTTCGGGTCCACCGGGGAGCTGTTTTTT.

This clone was counted between two and nine times. The chain couples TRBV27 to TRBJ2-1; 12 bases are a match to TRBD2. Germline CDR1 and CDR2: MNHEY and SMNVEV (reference sequence). CDR3 length equals 16 residues. V trimming: 1 base; J trimming: 8 bases; junction bases outside the gene matches: 6. CDR3 nucleotide sequence: TGTGCCAGCAGTTTATTCCGGACTAGCGGGGCCCATGAGCAGTTCTTC. This codes for CASSLFRTSGAHEQFF.

CDR3 amino acids: CASSRVGNEKLFF. CDR3 coding DNA: TGTGCCAGTAGTCGGGTTGGTAATGAAAAACTGTTTTTT. This chain uses TRBV19 with TRBJ1-4; D is unclear. CDR3 length: 13 residues. V lost 5 bases, J lost 4 bases, and 8 bases lay in between. Per germline, CDR1 LNHDA and CDR2 SQIVND (reference sequence). The variable domain in full, completed from reference TRBV19 and TRBJ1-4, reads DGGITQSPKYLFRKEGQNVTLSCEQNLNHDAMYWYRQDPGQGLRLIYYSQIVNDFQKGDIAEGYSVSREKKESFPLTVTSAQKNPTAFYLCASSRVGNEKLFFGSGTQLSVL.

The CDR3 is CASSLGFSGGPSDTQYF. CDR3 DNA sequence: TGTGCCAGCAGCTTAGGTTTTAGCGGGGGGCCCTCAGATACGCAGTATTTT. J is TRBJ2-3 and V is TRBV13, with 10 bases fitting TRBD2. Germline trimming cut 0 bases from V and 4 bases from J; bases unmatched to any gene: 7. The CDR3 has 17 residues. CDR1 and CDR2 (germline): PRHDT, FYEKMQ (reference sequence). Drawing the rest from reference TRBV13 and TRBJ2-3, the complete variable domain is AAGVIQSPRHLIKEKRETATLKCYPIPRHDTVYWYQQGPGQDPQFLISFYEKMQSDKGSIPDRFSAQQFSDYHSELNMSSLELGDSALYFCASSLGFSGGPSDTQYFGPGTRLTVL.